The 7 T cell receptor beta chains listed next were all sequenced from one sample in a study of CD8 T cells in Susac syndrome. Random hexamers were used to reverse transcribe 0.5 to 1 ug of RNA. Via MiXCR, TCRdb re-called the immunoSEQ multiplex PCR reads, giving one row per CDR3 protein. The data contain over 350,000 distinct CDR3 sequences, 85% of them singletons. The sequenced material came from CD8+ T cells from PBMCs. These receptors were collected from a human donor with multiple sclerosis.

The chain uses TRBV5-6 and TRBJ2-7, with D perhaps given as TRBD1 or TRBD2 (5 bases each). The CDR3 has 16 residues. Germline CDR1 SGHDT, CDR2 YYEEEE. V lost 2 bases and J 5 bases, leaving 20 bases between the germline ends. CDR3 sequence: CASSLATGTGWHEQYF. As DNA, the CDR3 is TGTGCCAGCAGCTTAGCAACCGGGACGGGTTGGCACGAGCAGTACTTC.

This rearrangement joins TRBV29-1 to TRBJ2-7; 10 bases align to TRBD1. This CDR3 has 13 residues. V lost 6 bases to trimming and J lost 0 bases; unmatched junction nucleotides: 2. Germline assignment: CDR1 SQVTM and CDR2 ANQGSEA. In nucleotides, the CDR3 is TGCAGCGTGGGACAGGGGAGCTCCTACGAGCAGTACTTC. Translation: CSVGQGSSYEQYF.

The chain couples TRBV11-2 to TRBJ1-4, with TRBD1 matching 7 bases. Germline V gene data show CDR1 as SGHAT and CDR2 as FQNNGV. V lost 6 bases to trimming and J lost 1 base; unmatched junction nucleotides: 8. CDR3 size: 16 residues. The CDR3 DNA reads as TGTGCCAGCAGTCGCACCGCAGGGGGAACTAATGAAAAACTGTTTTTT. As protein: CASSRTAGGTNEKLFF.

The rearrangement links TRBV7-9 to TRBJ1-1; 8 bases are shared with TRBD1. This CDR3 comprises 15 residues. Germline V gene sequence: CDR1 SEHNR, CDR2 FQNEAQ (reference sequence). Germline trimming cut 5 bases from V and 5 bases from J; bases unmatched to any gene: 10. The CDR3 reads CASSALGQGRTEAFF. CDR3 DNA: TGTGCCAGCAGCGCCCTCGGACAGGGCCGGACTGAAGCTTTCTTT.

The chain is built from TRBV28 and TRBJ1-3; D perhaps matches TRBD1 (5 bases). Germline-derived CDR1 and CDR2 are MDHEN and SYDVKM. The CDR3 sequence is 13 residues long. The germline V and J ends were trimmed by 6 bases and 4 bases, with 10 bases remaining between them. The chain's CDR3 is CASRTAFGNTIYF. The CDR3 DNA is TGTGCCAGCAGGACAGCGTTCGGAAACACCATATATTTT.

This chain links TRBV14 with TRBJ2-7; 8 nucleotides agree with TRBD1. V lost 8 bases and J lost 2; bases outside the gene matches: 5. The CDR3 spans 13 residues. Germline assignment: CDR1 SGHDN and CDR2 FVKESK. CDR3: CASGQGGPYEQYF. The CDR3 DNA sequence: TGTGCCAGCGGACAGGGTGGTCCCTACGAGCAGTACTTC.

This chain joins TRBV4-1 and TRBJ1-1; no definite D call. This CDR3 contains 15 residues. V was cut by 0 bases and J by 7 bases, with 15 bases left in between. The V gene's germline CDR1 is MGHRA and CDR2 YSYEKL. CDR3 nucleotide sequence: TGCGCCAGCAGCCAAGAACAATTCTCGGGGAATGAAGCTTTCTTT. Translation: CASSQEQFSGNEAFF.